Below, 14 T cell receptor beta chains from the same sample are listed, as sequenced in a study of blood T cells in healthy people across ages. Together with a sample-barcoded 5' primer, a J-beta primer mix was included in a second PCR lasting about 6 to 12 cycles. In TCRdb, the 5' RACE reads were re-called with MiXCR into one record per CDR3 protein. The sample has over a million distinct CDR3 sequences, 40% to 50% seen once. The sequencing input was blood. These receptors all stem from an older woman in good health.

CDR3 in DNA: TGTGCCTGGAGTGTATGGCAGGATCAAGAGACCCAGTACTTC. It codes for CAWSVWQDQETQYF. The V and J genes are TRBV30 and TRBJ2-5, with D uncertain. The length of the CDR3 is 14 residues. The V end lost 0 bases, the J end lost 2 bases, and 10 bases lay between the germline ends. The germline CDR1 and CDR2 sequences are GTSNPN and SVGIG (reference sequence). Supplemented by reference TRBV30 and TRBJ2-5, the full variable domain reads SQTIHQWPATLVQPVGSPLSLECTVEGTSNPNLYWYRQAAGRGLQLLFYSVGIGQISSEVPQNLSASRPQDRQFILSSKKLLLSDSGFYLCAWSVWQDQETQYFGPGTRLLVL.

This clonotype was observed at least ten times. V usage is TRBV29-1 and J usage is TRBJ2-5; TRBD2 aligns across 8 bases. V shed 4 bases and J 0 bases; nucleotides not matched to a gene: 7. CDR1 is SQVTM, CDR2 ANQGSEA, per germline. This CDR3 has 15 amino acids. The CDR3 DNA sequence: TGCAGCGTTGTGCTTGGCGGGAGGCACCAAGAGACCCAGTACTTC. Translation gives CSVVLGGRHQETQYF.

This clonotype was detected a few times. The chain has TRBV7-9 and TRBJ2-7; D is ambiguous. CDR3 size: 14 residues. The germline V gene has CDR1 SEHNR and CDR2 FQNEAQ (reference sequence). Trimming left V 5 bases short and J 3 bases short, with 14 bases between. The chain's CDR3 is CASSPPNSYYEQYF. Written as DNA, the CDR3 is TGTGCCAGCAGCCCACCTAACAGTTACTACGAGCAGTACTTC. Combining the CDR3 with reference TRBV7-9 and TRBJ2-7 gives the whole variable domain DTGVSQNPRHKITKRGQNVTFRCDPISEHNRLYWYRQTLGQGPEFLTYFQNEAQLEKSRLLSDRFSAERPKGSFSTLEIQRTEQGDSAMYLCASSPPNSYYEQYFGPGTRLTVT.

The chain uses TRBV7-9 and TRBJ2-7; 7 nucleotides align to TRBD2. This CDR3 comprises 15 residues. J was trimmed by 5 bases and V by 5 bases; bases with no gene match: 12. From germline, CDR1 is SEHNR and CDR2 FQNEAQ (reference sequence). The CDR3 nucleotides are TGTGCCAGCAGCGACTCGACGACTAGCACCCACGAGCAGTACTTC. Protein: CASSDSTTSTHEQYF.

V is TRBV24-1 and J is TRBJ2-5; 10 bases are shared with TRBD1. The CDR3 consists of 16 residues. J was trimmed by 5 bases and V by 0 bases; bases with no gene match: 5. Germline CDR1 and CDR2: KGHDR and SFDVKD. CDR3 nucleotide sequence: TGTGCCACCAGTGATTTGCAGGACAGGGGGGGGGAGACCCAGTACTTC. This sequence encodes CATSDLQDRGGETQYF.

The chain has TRBV5-1 and TRBJ2-1; TRBD2 matches 7 bases. The J segment lost 7 bases and the V segment lost 0 bases, leaving 7 bases of the junction unmatched. Germline V CDR1 and CDR2: SGHRS, YFSETQ. The CDR3 runs 15 residues. Here the CDR3 DNA reads TGCGCCAGCAGCTTGGCGTTAGCGGGTAAGAATGAGCAGTTCTTC. This sequence encodes CASSLALAGKNEQFF. The full variable domain, in which reference TRBV5-1 and TRBJ2-1 provide the parts outside the CDR3, is KAGVTQTPRYLIKTRGQQVTLSCSPISGHRSVSWYQQTPGQGLQFLFEYFSETQRNKGNFPGRFSGRQFSNSRSEMNVSTLELGDSALYLCASSLALAGKNEQFFGPGTRLTVL.

This clonotype was observed a handful of times. The CDR3 region is CASSRSRGEYTDTQYF. The CDR3 DNA reads as TGTGCCAGCAGTAGAAGCAGGGGCGAATACACAGATACGCAGTATTTT. This chain joins TRBV6-2 or TRBV6-3 and TRBJ2-3, with a weak D call TRBD1 (6 bases). V was clipped by 5 bases and J by 2 bases, with 17 bases between them. CDR3 length equals 16 residues. Germline assignment: CDR1 MNHEY and CDR2 SVGEGT.

This clonotype was detected a few times. This chain uses TRBV20-1 with TRBJ2-6; the D gene is possibly TRBD1 (5 bases). Trimming shortened V by 5 bases and J by 0 bases, and 11 bases separated the two germline ends. The CDR3 sequence is 15 residues long. CDR1 and CDR2 from the germline V gene are DFQATT and SNEGSKA (reference sequence). The DNA of the CDR3 is TGCAGTGCTCAGGGATCCTACTCTGGGGCCAACGTCCTGACTTTC. Its translation: CSAQGSYSGANVLTF.

The rearrangement links TRBV24-1 to TRBJ1-2; a weak D match, TRBD1 (5 bases). Trimming pared 2 bases from V and 9 bases from J, leaving 15 bases between. CDR1 and CDR2 (germline): KGHDR, SFDVKD. The CDR3 contains 14 residues. CDR3: CATSDSGVRDSYTF. For the CDR3, the DNA is TGTGCCACCAGTGATTCGGGGGTCCGAGATAGCTACACCTTC.

As regards this clonotype: The junction departs from the called germline gene at one end, perhaps through a read error. The chain employs TRBV5-1 and TRBJ1-1; the match to TRBD1 covers 8 bases. This CDR3 comprises 16 residues. Germline CDR1 is SGHRS and CDR2 is YFSETQ. CDR3 DNA sequence: TGCGCCGGCAGCCTCCGACAGGGGCGAACCAACACTGAAGCTTTCTTT. It is translated as CAGSLRQGRTNTEAFF.

The V gene is TRBV7-9, the J gene TRBJ2-7; tentative D call: TRBD2 (5 bases). The CDR3 contains 13 residues. CDR1 is SEHNR and CDR2 is FQNEAQ in the germline V gene (reference sequence). V lost 2 bases and J lost 2, with 7 bases in between. CDR3: CASSLPSPYEQYF. CDR3 DNA sequence: TGTGCCAGCAGCTTACCTAGCCCCTACGAGCAGTACTTC.

The chain is built from TRBV12-5 and TRBJ2-1, with D perhaps TRBD2 (5 bases). The CDR3 is 15 residues long. With 4 bases removed from V and 2 bases from J, the gap between germline ends came to 12 bases. CDR1 is LGHNT, CDR2 FRNRAP, per germline. Written as DNA, the CDR3 is TGTGCTAGTGGTTCGGGTCTAGCCCCCTACAATGAGCAGTTCTTC. Protein product: CASGSGLAPYNEQFF.

V usage is TRBV10-1 and J usage is TRBJ1-1, with D possibly being TRBD1 (6 bases). V was cut by 8 bases and J by 0 bases, with 13 bases left in between. Germline V lookup: CDR1 WNHNN, CDR2 SYGVQD (reference sequence). This CDR3 contains 14 residues. The CDR3 loop is CASVNREMNTEAFF. CDR3 in DNA: TGCGCCAGCGTAAACAGGGAGATGAACACTGAAGCTTTCTTT.

This clonotype was recorded a few times. V is TRBV29-1 and J is TRBJ2-7; TRBD1 matches 7 bases. J gave up 3 bases and V 0 bases, and 8 bases lay outside the gene matches. Germline V gene sequence: CDR1 SQVTM, CDR2 ANQGSEA. CDR3 length equals 15 residues. For the CDR3, the DNA is TGCAGCGTTGAAGAAGAAACGGGACAGTACTACGAGCAGTACTTC. This sequence encodes CSVEEETGQYYEQYF.